This TCR beta chain is from a study of blood T cell repertoires in COVID-19. About the study: Sites across the United States, Italy and Spain contributed samples from acute and convalescent COVID-19.

Germline V gene sequence: CDR1 SGHRS, CDR2 YFSETQ. The CDR3 length is 15 residues. V gave up 1 base and J gave up 4 bases, with 11 bases separating them. The data were produced by immunoSEQ multiplex PCR, yet TCRdb's version contains in-frame clones alone and is incomplete. Of approximately 390,000 clones detected, more than 75% appear once; the ten largest clones hold approximately 10%. Which cohort a participant joined came from the clinical history participants gave. In Cohort 3, a recovered donor had either two negative PCRs, clearance, or symptom resolution. The sample taken for sequencing was PBMCs or T cells enriched from blood (not recorded which). This rearrangement joins TRBV5-1 to TRBJ1-4; D not certain. The clonotype comes from a woman aged 50 to 60 who had recovered from COVID-19. CDR3 residues: CASSLNVAVNEKLFF. The DNA of the CDR3 is TGCGCCAGCAGCTTGAACGTGGCAGTTAATGAAAAACTGTTTTTT.